The T cell receptor beta chain under discussion was sequenced for a study of cytomegalovirus exposure and HLA in healthy donors. Study information: In a previous analysis, approximately 110 million unique TCR beta sequences were found from 150 million to 200 million T cells.

Trimming stripped 1 base from V and 2 bases from J, with 13 bases between. Germline V CDR1 and CDR2: LNHDA, SQIVND (reference sequence). This CDR3 has 16 residues. In the PCR, 60 Vbeta and 13 Jbeta primers were used. The table came from immunoSEQ multiplex PCR; TCRdb's copy has only in-frame clones and leaves some out. The sample shows around 130,000 clones, around 82% of them seen only once. The rearrangement links TRBV19 to TRBJ2-3; D remains ambiguous. The receptor comes from a man in his forties or fifties in good health and CMV-seronegative. Sequenced input: PBMCs. CDR3 region: CASSIGPPSATDTQYF. Written as DNA, the CDR3 is TGTGCCAGTAGTATAGGGCCCCCATCCGCCACAGATACGCAGTATTTT.